This T cell receptor beta chain derives from a study of blood T cell repertoires in COVID-19. Study-wide background: Sites in the United States, Italy and Spain provided acute and convalescent COVID-19 samples. The cDNA or gDNA used as material had been derived from T cells, B-cell-depleted T cells, or PBMCs.

Germline V gives CDR1 MNHEY, CDR2 SMNVEV (reference sequence). Germline trimming cut 3 bases from V and 6 bases from J; bases unmatched to any gene: 13. This CDR3 comprises 16 residues. Those enrolled in Seattle joined during active infection and were followed longitudinally afterward. Methods used by the authors: Estimated nucleated cell counts came from reference gene primer amplification. Some clones are missing from TCRdb's copy, which holds only in-frame ones; the method was immunoSEQ multiplex PCR. The V and J calls and clone size come from that table; D and trimming were worked out from the DNA. This table holds roughly 220,000 clones, roughly 81% found once.

The sequence derives from an elderly woman with COVID-19, enrolled during active disease. The sequencing sample was made of peripheral blood. The gene calls are TRBV27 and TRBJ1-2; TRBD1 matches at 7 bases. CDR3 bases: TGTGCCAGCAGTTTGTCACAGGGGATCATTAAGGATGGCTACACCTTC. The encoded protein is CASSLSQGIIKDGYTF.